The clone carrying this T cell receptor beta chain was seen a few times. Its cognate antigen is unknown. Researchers ran the PCR with 60 Vbeta and 13 Jbeta primers. Clones were read by immunoSEQ multiplex PCR, and TCRdb kept only the in-frame ones, dropping some. This sample has 85,000 to 95,000 clones, with around three quarters found just once. Trimming took 2 bases from V and 5 from J; bases not matched to a gene: 5. Germline V gives CDR1 SQVTM, CDR2 ANQGSEA. CDR3 length: 13 residues. These data are taken from a study of cytomegalovirus exposure and HLA in healthy donors. Study overall: Clustering assigned 70% to 90% of the approximately 390 genotyped donors to the Caucasian-associated ancestry cluster. Points from the study as a whole: In vitro experiments confirmed that three CMV-associated chains were specific for CMV antigens. Cytomegalovirus-associated status was assigned to 150 or so TCR beta chains.

Unrecorded immune exposure was likely among donors, who were nominally healthy when sampled. This sequence was found in a man between 25 and 39 years old in good health and CMV-seropositive. This chain uses TRBV29-1 with TRBJ2-5; 7 positions agree with TRBD1. The sample taken for sequencing was PBMCs. The CDR3 DNA is TGCAGCGTTGAACCGGACAGGTTGGAGACCCAGTACTTC. Residues: CSVEPDRLETQYF. The entire variable domain, with the rest obtained from reference TRBV29-1 and TRBJ2-5, is as follows: SAVISQKPSRDICQRGTSLTIQCQVDSQVTMMFWYRQQPGQSLTLIATANQGSEATYESGFVIDKFPISRPNLTFSTLTVSNMSPEDSSIYLCSVEPDRLETQYFGPGTRLLVL.